A selection of T cell receptor beta chains follows, all from one sample in a study of T cell responses to AZD1222 COVID-19 vaccine. The assay was immunoSEQ multiplex PCR, and TCRdb's table has in-frame clones only and misses some. The profile shows 130,000 to 150,000 clones, around 92% of them singletons. This specimen consisted of peripheral blood, obtained on day 0 of AZD1222 vaccination. The source is an adult in good health. Each CDR3 is given with its conserved first and last residue. The D gene is left open where the match is weak. Rows may omit the clone size; those that give it use once, few, many or a size class.

v_call	j_call	clone_size	cdr3_length	d_call	cdr3_aa	cdr3_nt
TRBV4-2	TRBJ1-5	.	15	.	CASSQDRGSNQPQHF	TGTGCCAGCAGCCAAGATCGGGGGAGTAATCAGCCCCAGCATTTT
TRBV29-1	TRBJ2-5	.	14	.	CSVSPQVARETQYF	TGCAGCGTTTCCCCCCAAGTTGCTAGGGAGACCCAGTACTTC
TRBV12-5	TRBJ2-1	.	16	TRBD2	CASGLPTGGAFNEQFF	TGTGCTAGTGGTTTGCCCACCGGGGGGGCCTTCAATGAGCAGTTCTTC
TRBV18	TRBJ2-5	.	14	.	CASSPSRGQETQYF	TGTGCCAGCTCACCGAGTCGGGGGCAAGAGACCCAGTACTTC
TRBV19	TRBJ1-1	.	13	.	CASRGALGTEAFF	TGTGCCAGTAGAGGGGCCTTGGGGACTGAAGCTTTCTTT
TRBV24-1	TRBJ2-2	.	18	TRBD2	CATSDLSRGALDTGELFF	TGTGCCACCAGTGATTTGTCGCGGGGGGCCCTAGACACCGGGGAGCTGTTTTTT
TRBV3-1/TRBV3-2	TRBJ1-6	.	14	.	CASSPLGGYSPLHF	TGTGCCAGCAGCCCGCTGGGCGGGTATTCACCCCTCCACTTT
TRBV19	TRBJ1-2	.	14	.	CASSIGQVNYGYTF	TGTGCCAGTAGTATCGGGCAGGTTAACTATGGCTACACCTTC
TRBV6-5	TRBJ1-2	.	13	TRBD1	CASILDRAYGYTF	TGTGCCAGCATCTTGGACAGGGCCTATGGCTACACCTTC
TRBV15	TRBJ1-6	once	15	.	CATSRAGGGVSPLHF	TGTGCCACCAGCAGGGCGGGGGGGGGAGTCTCACCCCTCCACTTT
TRBV5-1	TRBJ2-1	.	16	TRBD2	CASSLFRLAGVGEQFF	TGCGCCAGCAGCTTATTTAGGCTAGCGGGGGTCGGTGAGCAGTTCTTC
TRBV7-9	TRBJ2-2	once	14	.	CASSLPGWTGELFF	TGTGCCAGCAGCTTACCGGGTTGGACCGGGGAGCTGTTTTTT
TRBV27	TRBJ1-2	.	13	.	CASSSGGNYGYTF	TGTGCCAGCAGTAGCGGGGGGAACTATGGCTACACCTTC
TRBV5-5	TRBJ1-1	.	12	.	CASSLWTNEAFF	TGTGCCAGCAGCTTATGGACAAATGAAGCTTTCTTT
TRBV2	TRBJ2-5	once	15	TRBD1	CASSEWTGAQETQYF	TGTGCCAGCAGTGAATGGACAGGGGCCCAAGAGACCCAGTACTTC
TRBV3-1/TRBV3-2	TRBJ1-1	once	18	TRBD1	CASSQEAGTGGPNAEAFF	TGTGCCAGCAGCCAAGAAGCCGGGACAGGGGGCCCGAACGCTGAAGCTTTCTTT
TRBV25-1	TRBJ2-2	.	16	.	CASSPKTGLSTGELFF	TGTGCCAGCAGTCCTAAGACAGGCCTATCCACCGGGGAGCTGTTTTTT
TRBV5-4	TRBJ1-4	.	14	.	CASSPATTNEKLFF	TGTGCCAGCAGCCCAGCCACAACTAATGAAAAACTGTTTTTT
TRBV6-2/TRBV6-3	TRBJ2-5	.	15	TRBD2	CASSYFGGAQETQYF	TGTGCCAGCAGTTACTTCGGGGGGGCCCAAGAGACCCAGTACTTC
TRBV4-1	TRBJ1-1	.	17	.	CASSPRSVGTSNTEAFF	TGCGCCAGCAGCCCCAGAAGTGTCGGGACTTCGAACACTGAAGCTTTCTTT
TRBV15	TRBJ1-1	.	13	.	CATSRGKAVEAFF	TGTGCCACCAGCAGAGGTAAGGCAGTGGAAGCTTTCTTT
TRBV28	TRBJ2-3	.	19	.	CASSLFGGGRGGQTDTQYF	TGTGCCAGCAGTTTATTTGGGGGTGGCCGCGGGGGACAGACAGATACGCAGTATTTT
TRBV3-1/TRBV3-2	TRBJ1-6	.	16	.	CASSRSPRVYNSPLHF	TGTGCCAGCAGCCGGTCGCCCAGGGTTTATAATTCACCCCTCCACTTT
TRBV7-9	TRBJ2-2	.	13	.	CASSYQGPGELFF	TGTGCCAGCAGCTACCAGGGTCCCGGGGAGCTGTTTTTT
TRBV4-3	TRBJ2-1	.	17	TRBD2	CASSHPSRTSSYNEQFF	TGCGCCAGCAGCCACCCCTCCAGGACTAGCTCCTACAATGAGCAGTTCTTC
TRBV28	TRBJ2-6	once	18	.	CASSPRRGRSNGANVLTF	TGTGCCAGCAGTCCCAGGAGAGGGCGGTCTAATGGGGCCAACGTCCTGACTTTC
TRBV15	TRBJ2-1	.	13	.	CATSSTLYNEQFF	TGTGCCACCAGCAGCACACTATACAATGAGCAGTTCTTC
TRBV6-2/TRBV6-3	TRBJ2-5	.	12	.	CASSWGRETQYF	TGTGCCAGCAGTTGGGGCAGGGAGACCCAGTACTTC
TRBV4-3	TRBJ1-3	.	15	.	CASSQDHGFGNTIYF	TGCGCCAGCAGCCAAGATCACGGGTTTGGAAACACCATATATTTT
TRBV9	TRBJ1-2	.	14	TRBD1	CASTSVTGGVGYTF	TGTGCCAGCACCAGCGTGACAGGGGGCGTGGGCTACACCTTC
TRBV6-2/TRBV6-3	TRBJ2-1	.	16	.	CASSYSGTRSYNEQFF	TGTGCCAGCAGTTACTCGGGGACACGTTCCTACAATGAGCAGTTCTTC
TRBV6-5	TRBJ1-2	.	13	.	CASSPQGYYGYTF	TGTGCCAGCAGTCCCCAGGGGTACTATGGCTACACCTTC
TRBV6-2/TRBV6-3	TRBJ2-7	.	14	.	CASSSFRQDYEQYF	TGTGCCAGCAGTTCCTTCCGACAGGACTACGAGCAGTACTTC
TRBV10-3	TRBJ1-2	.	15	TRBD1	CAISANVRDREGYTF	TGTGCCATCAGTGCAAACGTCCGGGACAGGGAAGGCTACACCTTC
TRBV9	TRBJ1-2	.	16	.	CASSVRPGAVDYGYTF	TGTGCCAGCAGCGTACGGCCGGGGGCGGTCGACTATGGCTACACCTTC
TRBV11-2	TRBJ2-7	.	13	.	CASSLDRGGEQYF	TGTGCCAGCAGCTTAGATCGAGGGGGTGAGCAGTACTTC
TRBV6-5	TRBJ1-1	.	15	.	CASSRDLFLNTEAFF	TGTGCCAGCAGTCGAGATCTATTTTTGAACACTGAAGCTTTCTTT
TRBV6-5	TRBJ2-7	.	14	.	CASSYNRGSGEQYF	TGTGCCAGCAGTTACAATCGGGGATCGGGTGAGCAGTACTTC
TRBV7-9	TRBJ1-2	.	19	.	CASSPLWGQSPGGNYGYTF	TGTGCCAGCAGCCCCTTGTGGGGCCAAAGCCCTGGGGGGAACTATGGCTACACCTTC
TRBV7-2	TRBJ2-1	.	15	.	CASSFIPREGNEQFF	TGTGCCAGCAGCTTCATACCCAGGGAAGGCAATGAGCAGTTCTTC
TRBV4-2	TRBJ2-7	.	13	.	CASSDLGSFEQYF	TGTGCCAGCAGTGACCTGGGGTCTTTCGAGCAGTACTTC
TRBV3-1/TRBV3-2	TRBJ2-7	.	14	.	CASSQGGAFYEQYF	TGTGCCAGCAGCCAAGGGGGGGCGTTTTACGAGCAGTACTTC
TRBV6-5	TRBJ1-5	.	13	TRBD1	CASRDRVDQPQHF	TGTGCCAGCAGGGACAGGGTGGATCAGCCCCAGCATTTT
TRBV3-1/TRBV3-2	TRBJ1-1	once	15	.	CASSQDLRARTEAFF	TGTGCCAGCAGCCAAGATCTCAGGGCGAGGACTGAAGCTTTCTTT
TRBV5-8	TRBJ2-5	.	13	TRBD2	CASSAGGGVTQYF	TGTGCCAGCAGTGCTGGGGGGGGAGTGACCCAGTACTTC
TRBV6-2/TRBV6-3	TRBJ2-4	.	15	TRBD2	CASSYQTSGQNIQYF	TGTGCCAGCAGTTACCAGACTAGCGGCCAAAACATTCAGTACTTC
TRBV7-2	TRBJ2-7	.	14	.	CASSLVPQGREQYF	TGTGCCAGCAGCTTAGTCCCGCAGGGCCGGGAGCAGTACTTC
TRBV11-2	TRBJ2-7	.	14	.	CASSDNGQSYEQYF	TGTGCCAGCAGCGACAACGGACAGTCCTACGAGCAGTACTTC
TRBV4-2	TRBJ2-1	.	15	TRBD2	CASSQGFGGAGEQFF	TGTGCCAGCAGCCAAGGATTCGGGGGGGCAGGTGAGCAGTTCTTC
TRBV27	TRBJ1-1	.	13	.	CASSIADSTEAFF	TGTGCCAGCAGCATAGCTGACAGCACTGAAGCTTTCTTT
TRBV6-2/TRBV6-3	TRBJ2-7	.	14	.	CASSYAGGRYEQYF	TGTGCCAGCAGTTACGCAGGGGGGAGATACGAGCAGTACTTC
TRBV5-1	TRBJ2-1	.	13	.	CASSWGSPGEQFF	TGCGCCAGCAGCTGGGGTAGTCCGGGTGAGCAGTTCTTC
TRBV7-3	TRBJ2-6	.	17	TRBD1	CASSSQGVFSGANVLTF	TGTGCCAGCAGCTCGCAGGGGGTTTTCTCTGGGGCCAACGTCCTGACTTTC
TRBV30	TRBJ2-2	once	14	.	CAWSGGANTGELFF	TGTGCCTGGAGTGGAGGGGCGAACACCGGGGAGCTGTTTTTT
TRBV5-4	TRBJ1-2	.	15	TRBD1	CASRKGQGDSYGYTF	TGTGCCAGCAGAAAAGGACAGGGGGACTCCTATGGCTACACCTTC
TRBV19	TRBJ2-7	.	12	.	CASSHNRYEQYF	TGTGCCAGTAGTCACAACAGGTACGAGCAGTACTTC
TRBV5-8	TRBJ2-5	.	16	TRBD2	CASSLGLAGAQETQYF	TGTGCCAGCAGCTTGGGACTAGCGGGGGCCCAAGAGACCCAGTACTTC
TRBV11-2	TRBJ2-7	.	14	.	CASSLDRGSYEQYF	TGTGCCAGCAGCTTAGATCGGGGCAGCTACGAGCAGTACTTC
TRBV11-2	TRBJ1-6	.	14	TRBD1	CASAILRGRSPLHF	TGTGCCAGCGCTATTCTTAGGGGGCGCTCACCCCTCCACTTT